Listed below are T cell receptor beta chains from one sample, sequenced in a study of fetal regulatory T cell absence and autoimmunity. Sequenced by immunoSEQ multiplex PCR; TCRdb stores in-frame clones only, minus some. The sample consists of about 95,000 clones, approximately 75% of them appearing once. Sequenced input: pancreas tissue. The receptors shown here come from a male donor with IPEX syndrome. Each CDR3 is given with its conserved first and last residue. The D gene is left open where the match is weak. A clone size is listed for some rows: how often the clone was seen (once, few, many), or a class if it is expanded.

clone size: once
D gene: TRBD1
V gene: TRBV4-3
J gene: TRBJ2-7
CDR3 DNA: TGCGCCAGCAGCCAAGATTGGGACAGGGCCTACGAGCAGTACTTC
CDR3 protein: CASSQDWDRAYEQYF

clone size: -
D gene: TRBD1
V gene: TRBV5-1
J gene: TRBJ2-5
CDR3 DNA: TGCGCCAGCAGCTTTTATTCCGGGACAGGAAAACAGACCCAGTACTTC
CDR3 protein: CASSFYSGTGKQTQYF

clone size: -
D gene: TRBD2
V gene: TRBV6-1
J gene: TRBJ2-2
CDR3 DNA: TGTGCCACCGGACCGGGACTAGCGCTTTGGGGGGAGCTGTTTTTT
CDR3 protein: CATGPGLALWGELFF

clone size: -
D gene: TRBD2
V gene: TRBV4-3
J gene: TRBJ2-5
CDR3 DNA: TGCGCCAGCAGCCAAGAAGTTGCGGGGGAGTACCAAGAGACCCAGTACTTC
CDR3 protein: CASSQEVAGEYQETQYF

clone size: -
D gene: -
V gene: TRBV5-1
J gene: TRBJ2-3
CDR3 DNA: TGCGCCAGCAGCTTGGGCCAGGGCGCAGATACGCAGTATTTT
CDR3 protein: CASSLGQGADTQYF

clone size: -
D gene: -
V gene: TRBV9
J gene: TRBJ1-1
CDR3 DNA: TGTGCCAGCAGCGTTGGAACAGGTGAAGCTTTCTTT
CDR3 protein: CASSVGTGEAFF

clone size: few
D gene: TRBD2
V gene: TRBV7-2
J gene: TRBJ2-7
CDR3 DNA: TGTGCCAGCAGCCCGGGACTAGCGGGCTACGAGCAGTACTTC
CDR3 protein: CASSPGLAGYEQYF

clone size: many
D gene: -
V gene: TRBV11-3
J gene: TRBJ1-1
CDR3 DNA: TGTGCCAGCAGCCTACAGGGAGACACTGAAGCTTTCTTT
CDR3 protein: CASSLQGDTEAFF

clone size: few
D gene: -
V gene: TRBV9
J gene: TRBJ1-5
CDR3 DNA: TGTGCCAGCAGCGTAGACGGGACGAGCAATCAGCCCCAGCATTTT
CDR3 protein: CASSVDGTSNQPQHF

clone size: once
D gene: -
V gene: TRBV7-8
J gene: TRBJ1-1
CDR3 DNA: TGTGCCAGCAGCTCACGAGGGAGCACTGAAGCTTTCTTT
CDR3 protein: CASSSRGSTEAFF

clone size: once
D gene: TRBD2
V gene: TRBV2
J gene: TRBJ2-5
CDR3 DNA: TGTGCCAGCAGTGGGACTAGCGGGAGACCCCAAGAGACCCAGTACTTC
CDR3 protein: CASSGTSGRPQETQYF

clone size: few
D gene: TRBD1
V gene: TRBV10-3
J gene: TRBJ1-5
CDR3 DNA: TGTGCCATCGGGACAGGGCATCAGCCCCAGCATTTT
CDR3 protein: CAIGTGHQPQHF

clone size: -
D gene: -
V gene: TRBV15
J gene: TRBJ1-4
CDR3 DNA: TGTGCCACCAGCAGAGGGTATTGGCCGTCTGATGAAAAACTGTTTTTT
CDR3 protein: CATSRGYWPSDEKLFF

clone size: -
D gene: TRBD1
V gene: TRBV14
J gene: TRBJ2-1
CDR3 DNA: TGTGCCAGCAGCCCTCGGGCAGGGGGACACAATGAGCAGTTCTTC
CDR3 protein: CASSPRAGGHNEQFF

clone size: -
D gene: TRBD2
V gene: TRBV5-6
J gene: TRBJ2-1
CDR3 DNA: TGTGCCAGCAGGGGACTAGCGGGAGTGGGTGAGCAGTTCTTC
CDR3 protein: CASRGLAGVGEQFF

clone size: many
D gene: TRBD1
V gene: TRBV7-9
J gene: TRBJ1-4
CDR3 DNA: TGTGCCAGCAGCCTCGGGACAGGGGAAAAACTGTTTTTT
CDR3 protein: CASSLGTGEKLFF

clone size: once
D gene: TRBD2
V gene: TRBV9
J gene: TRBJ2-2
CDR3 DNA: TGTGCCAGCAGCGTAGAGGGGACTAGCGGGGGCCCACGACCCGGGGAGCTGTTTTTT
CDR3 protein: CASSVEGTSGGPRPGELFF